This T cell receptor beta chain is drawn from a study of early T cells in non-severe SARS-CoV-2 infection. Looking at the study overall: Chains were not paired, and sequencing was done on bulk RNA from unsorted whole blood.

In this sample, this clonotype turned up many times. No antigen is known for it. In the library, individual cDNA molecules carried attached unique molecular identifiers. One entry per CDR3 protein, called by TCRdb with MiXCR from the 5' RACE reads. The sample holds approximately 50,000 distinct CDR3 sequences, roughly 9.8% seen once. General study findings and limits: The matching step, a VDJdb search, favored anti-spike CD8 responses and missed private and CD4 specificities.

This receptor was obtained from an adult who was a healthcare worker with PCR-confirmed SARS-CoV-2 infection or an uninfected control (not recorded which). Sequences were obtained from whole blood.

CDR3 sequence: CASSLQYTYEQYF. CDR3 nucleotide sequence: TGTGCCAGCAGTTTACAATATACCTACGAGCAGTACTTC. V is TRBV27 and J is TRBJ2-7; D unclear. V lost 2 bases and J 2 bases, leaving 7 bases between the germline ends. This CDR3 spans 13 amino acids. Germline CDR1 reads MNHEY; CDR2 reads SMNVEV (reference sequence).